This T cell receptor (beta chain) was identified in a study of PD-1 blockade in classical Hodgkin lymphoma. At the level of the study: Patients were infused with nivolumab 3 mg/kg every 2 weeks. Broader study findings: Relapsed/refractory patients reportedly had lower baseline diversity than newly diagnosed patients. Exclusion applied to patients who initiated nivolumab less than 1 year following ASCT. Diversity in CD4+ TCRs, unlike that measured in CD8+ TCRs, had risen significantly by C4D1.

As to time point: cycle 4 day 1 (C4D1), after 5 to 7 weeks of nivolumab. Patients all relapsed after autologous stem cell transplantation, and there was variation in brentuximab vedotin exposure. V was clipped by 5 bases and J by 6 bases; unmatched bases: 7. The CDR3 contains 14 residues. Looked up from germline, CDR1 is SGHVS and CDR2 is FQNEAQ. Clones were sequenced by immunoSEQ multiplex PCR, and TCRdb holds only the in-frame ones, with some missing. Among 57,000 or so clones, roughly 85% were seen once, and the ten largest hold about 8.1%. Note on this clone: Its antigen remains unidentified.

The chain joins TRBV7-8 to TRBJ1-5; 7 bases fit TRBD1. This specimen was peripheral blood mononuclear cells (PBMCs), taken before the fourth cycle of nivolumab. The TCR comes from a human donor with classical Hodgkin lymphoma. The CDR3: CASSLGTALQPQHF. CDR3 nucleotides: TGTGCCAGCAGCCTAGGGACAGCCCTTCAGCCCCAGCATTTT.